A selection of T cell receptor beta chains follows, all from one sample in a study of long-term antiretroviral therapy in people with HIV. Measured with immunoSEQ multiplex PCR; TCRdb has only the in-frame clones, and not every one. The sample contains roughly 17,000 clones, approximately 95% of which appear only once. Specimen: unsorted PBMCs, collected around 10 years after starting antiretroviral therapy. These receptor sequences come from a man younger than 40 with HIV. The conserved cysteine and the conserved F or W are not part of the CDR3 here. The D gene is left open where the match is weak. A row's size may be missing; if present it is once, few, many or a size class.

v_call: TRBV6-1; d_call: .; clone_size: once; j_call: TRBJ2-4; cdr3_aa: ASSEGGGFGAKNIQY
v_call: TRBV11-3; d_call: .; clone_size: .; j_call: TRBJ2-1; cdr3_aa: ASSLLGGNEQF
v_call: TRBV15; d_call: .; clone_size: .; j_call: TRBJ1-1; cdr3_aa: ATSRGSMLEMNTEAF
v_call: TRBV30; d_call: .; clone_size: once; j_call: TRBJ1-3; cdr3_aa: AWNRASGNTIY
v_call: TRBV5-1; d_call: TRBD2; clone_size: .; j_call: TRBJ2-5; cdr3_aa: ASSLAGTSGQETQY
v_call: TRBV6-1; d_call: .; clone_size: .; j_call: TRBJ1-2; cdr3_aa: ASSPRPSGTYGYT
v_call: TRBV29-1; d_call: TRBD1; clone_size: .; j_call: TRBJ1-1; cdr3_aa: SLLEDRENTEAF
v_call: TRBV2; d_call: .; clone_size: .; j_call: TRBJ1-2; cdr3_aa: ASSVSGRIGYT
v_call: TRBV5-1; d_call: .; clone_size: .; j_call: TRBJ2-2; cdr3_aa: ASRGIGDTGELF
v_call: TRBV2; d_call: .; clone_size: .; j_call: TRBJ1-2; cdr3_aa: ASSLRPSRTGGYT
v_call: TRBV7-8; d_call: TRBD1; clone_size: .; j_call: TRBJ2-7; cdr3_aa: ASSDGGTGDYEQY
v_call: TRBV18; d_call: .; clone_size: .; j_call: TRBJ1-1; cdr3_aa: ASSDSPGLNTEAF
v_call: TRBV15; d_call: .; clone_size: once; j_call: TRBJ2-1; cdr3_aa: ATSRGGGLNNEQF
v_call: TRBV7-6; d_call: TRBD2; clone_size: .; j_call: TRBJ2-7; cdr3_aa: ASSKKAGDYEQY
v_call: TRBV28; d_call: TRBD2; clone_size: .; j_call: TRBJ2-3; cdr3_aa: ASSGAERGQNTDTQY
v_call: TRBV9; d_call: .; clone_size: .; j_call: TRBJ1-2; cdr3_aa: ASARTDYLNYGYT